The clone carrying this TCR beta chain was picked up many times. As yet, its antigen is unknown. Amplification of TCR beta CDR3 regions was performed using RNA transcripts as template. First-round RT-PCR with HTBI primers amplified the TCR CDR3 region. TCRdb reprocessed the multiplex PCR reads via MiXCR and lists one record per CDR3 protein. This table has fewer than 450,000 distinct CDR3 sequences, about 14% appearing once. Germline assignment: CDR1 MNHNS and CDR2 SASEGT. The CDR3 runs 15 residues. With 7 bases removed from V and 3 bases from J, the gap between germline ends came to 18 bases. Among ophthalmopathy patients, the Clinical Activity Score reached at least 3, the NOSPECS grade reached at least 4, and duration remained under 3 months. This entry belongs to a study of T cells in Graves' hyperthyroidism and ophthalmopathy. Overall study: Once the initial diagnosis was made, peripheral blood was obtained before any treatment.

Study outcomes and limitations: In blood, most of the thyroid clonotypes expanded above 0.001 were also present.

The sequence derives from a man in his forties or fifties with Graves' ophthalmopathy. The sample was blood. The chain recombines TRBV6-1 with TRBJ2-5; D assignment may be TRBD1 or TRBD2 (7 bases each). In nucleotides, the CDR3 is TGTGCCAGCAAGCAGCACAGGGGAGGGAAAGAGACCCAGTACTTC. As protein: CASKQHRGGKETQYF.